This TCR beta chain was obtained from a study of cytomegalovirus exposure and HLA in healthy donors. Study information: A preliminary data release comprised 80 million or so unique TCRs obtained from HLA-typed donors. Whole-study results and caveats: Analyzed later, association rates of TCRs varied across HLA loci, with DRB1 most and HLA-C fewest. It was assumed in the presence/absence analyses that sequencing depth was roughly uniform across donors. Later analysis identified a missense DCLRE1C variant that was linked to TCR beta V- and J-gene trimming.

13 Jbeta primers and 60 Vbeta primers were used for the PCR. The repertoire was sequenced with immunoSEQ multiplex PCR; TCRdb's copy has only in-frame clones and lacks some. The sample includes 60,000 to 85,000 clones, about 78% of them seen just once. V was shortened by 2 bases and J by 2 bases, with 7 bases between the two germline ends. This CDR3 is 14 amino acids long. Germline lookup yields CDR1 LGHNT and CDR2 FRNRAP. As to this clone: What it binds is unknown.

The sequencing input was PBMCs. The chain is built from TRBV12-5 and TRBJ1-5; possible D gene TRBD1, 5 bases. The receptor comes from a man aged 35-49 years in good health and CMV-seronegative. CDR3 residues: CASGLPGRNQPQHF. The CDR3 nucleotides are TGTGCTAGTGGTTTGCCAGGGCGCAATCAGCCCCAGCATTTT.